The T cell receptor (beta chain) described here comes from a study of shared clonotypes between healthy human individuals. Study information: Three CD4 naive, three CD4 memory, two CD8 naive and one CD8 memory plate were used per donor. Findings and limits, study-wide: Clonotypes that were shared across a handful of donors made up 4.5% to 5% of naive CD4 clonotypes.

Data came from immunoSEQ multiplex PCR; TCRdb stores just in-frame clones and leaves some out. Counted here are 2 million to 2.5 million clones, more than 90% occurring once; the ten biggest clones make up about 0.13%. Germline V lookup: CDR1 MDHEN, CDR2 SYDVKM. The CDR3 runs to 16 residues. V lost 2 bases, J lost 0 bases, and 13 bases lay in between. Remarks on this clone: Its matching antigen is unknown.

The source is a man between 18 and 29 years old in good health. What was sequenced was naive CD4+ T cells sorted from blood. Subset reported: CD45RA+ positively selected. J is TRBJ1-2 and V is TRBV28; a weak D match, TRBD1 (5 bases). The CDR3 sequence: CASSLRGVGANYGYTF. The CDR3 DNA reads TGTGCCAGCAGTTTACGGGGGGTGGGAGCTAACTATGGCTACACCTTC.